Below are 17 T cell receptor beta chains sequenced from a single sample in a study of regulatory T cells in long-lasting Graves disease. Time point in this sample: persistent/refractory GD, antithyroid drugs over 5 years with positive TRAb. PBMC-derived RNA was used for the TCR library. CDR3-region Arm-PCR and iRepertoire HTBI primers produced the TCR beta libraries. Each CDR3 protein gets one entry after TCRdb re-called the multiplex PCR reads with MiXCR. Of a few hundred thousand distinct CDR3 sequences in the sample, around 24% were seen once. The material was peripheral blood mononuclear cells (PBMCs), obtained when the disease was refractory, from a patient treated with antithyroid drugs. The origin of the receptors is a female donor with Graves disease.

This clonotype has at least ten counts. V and J are TRBV20-1 and TRBJ2-7; TRBD2 aligns across 10 bases. Germline V CDR1 and CDR2: DFQATT, SNEGSKA (reference sequence). J was trimmed by 0 bases and V by 3 bases; bases with no gene match: 8. The CDR3 extends over 16 amino acids. The CDR3 spells CSASWGASGSSYEQYF. The CDR3 DNA reads TGCAGTGCTAGTTGGGGGGCTAGCGGGAGCTCCTACGAGCAGTACTTC.

The chain employs TRBV28 and TRBJ2-1; possibly TRBD2 for D (6 bases). CDR1 MDHEN and CDR2 SYDVKM come from the germline V gene. The CDR3 has 15 residues. V dropped 5 bases and J dropped 1 base, with 12 bases sitting between them. The CDR3 DNA reads TGTGCCAGCAGTCCCCGGGACTTATCCTACAATGAGCAGTTCTTC. Encoded protein: CASSPRDLSYNEQFF.

This clonotype appeared a few times. The chain is built from TRBV25-1 and TRBJ1-4; D is possibly TRBD1 (5 bases). CDR3 length equals 14 residues. Trimming pared 7 bases from V and 8 bases from J, leaving 17 bases between. From germline, CDR1 is MGHDK and CDR2 SYGVNS. CDR3 residues: CASKAGGEREKLFF. DNA for the CDR3: TGTGCCAGCAAAGCTGGGGGGGAGCGGGAAAAACTGTTTTTT.

This clonotype was counted ten times or more. V and J are TRBV14 and TRBJ1-1, with 7 bases fitting TRBD1. The CDR3 has 13 amino acids. CDR1 and CDR2 from the germline V gene are SGHDN and FVKESK. The trim removed 9 bases at V and 2 bases at J, leaving 6 bases unmatched. CDR3 nucleotides: TGTGCCAGTAAGGGACAGCCAAACACTGAAGCTTTCTTT. This translates into CASKGQPNTEAFF.

This clonotype turned up a few times. The CDR3 nucleotides read TGTGCCAGCAGCTCAAGACAGGGGCGCAGCAATCAGCCCCAGCATTTT. Translation gives CASSSRQGRSNQPQHF. This chain links TRBV7-2 with TRBJ1-5; 8 bases fit TRBD1. Germline CDR1 is SGHTA and CDR2 is FQGNSA. The CDR3 covers 16 residues. V was clipped by 4 bases and J by 1 base; unmatched bases: 6.

This chain connects TRBV6-5 to TRBJ1-1; 7 nucleotides align to TRBD1. J was trimmed by 11 bases and V by 2 bases; bases with no gene match: 8. The germline V gene has CDR1 MNHEY and CDR2 SVGAGI. The CDR3 runs to 13 residues. Here the CDR3 DNA reads TGTGCCAGCAGTTACCAAACAGGGGACGAGGCTTTCTTT. The encoded protein is CASSYQTGDEAFF.

The V gene is TRBV2, the J gene TRBJ2-1; 12 bases line up with TRBD2. Germline values: CDR1 SNHLY, CDR2 FYNNEI. V was pared by 4 bases and J by 1 base, with 8 bases of the junction left unmatched. There are 18 residues in the CDR3. The CDR3 DNA is TGTGCCAGCAGTGGGGCTAGCGGGAGGGCCCTATCCTACAATGAGCAGTTCTTC. Amino acid sequence: CASSGASGRALSYNEQFF.

This clonotype turned up a few times. The gene calls are TRBV10-3 and TRBJ1-1, with 8 bases that match TRBD1. The V gene's germline CDR1 is ENHRY and CDR2 SYGVKD. The CDR3 is 13 amino acids. V shed 6 bases, J shed 0 bases, and the junction held 0 bases outside the gene matches. The CDR3 is CAIRGQVNTEAFF. The CDR3 DNA reads as TGTGCCATCAGGGGACAGGTGAACACTGAAGCTTTCTTT.

This chain joins TRBV30 and TRBJ1-1; D not certain. The V end lost 4 bases, the J end lost 10 bases, and 19 bases lay between the germline ends. The CDR3 consists of 13 residues. Germline lookup yields CDR1 GTSNPN and CDR2 SVGIG (reference sequence). The CDR3, as DNA: TGTGCCTGGATCACCGGGGTTTTGTCAGGAGCTTTCTTT. Its protein product is CAWITGVLSGAFF. Combining the CDR3 with reference TRBV30 and TRBJ1-1 gives the whole variable domain SQTIHQWPATLVQPVGSPLSLECTVEGTSNPNLYWYRQAAGRGLQLLFYSVGIGQISSEVPQNLSASRPQDRQFILSSKKLLLSDSGFYLCAWITGVLSGAFFGQGTRLTVV.

The V gene is TRBV12-3 or TRBV12-4, the J gene TRBJ1-5; the D gene is possibly TRBD1 (5 bases). The CDR3 contains 12 residues. Deletions cut 7 bases from V and 7 bases from J, with 11 bases between. CDR3 sequence: CASNRGGQPQHF. CDR3 DNA sequence: TGTGCCAGCAATCGGGGGGGACAGCCCCAGCATTTT.

This clonotype occurred a few times. It may be a read error: a sequence one base away is much more abundant. The V gene is TRBV6-2 or TRBV6-3, the J gene TRBJ1-4; D may be TRBD1 (5 bases). Deletions cut 0 bases from V and 6 bases from J, with 14 bases between. CDR1 is MNHEY, CDR2 SVGEGT, per germline. The CDR3 runs to 16 residues. The CDR3 loop reads CASSYSAQGTYEKLFF. The CDR3 DNA reads as TGTGCCAGCAGTTACTCGGCGCAGGGCACCTATGAAAAACTGTTTTTT.

This clonotype occurred many times. The chain uses TRBV12-3 or TRBV12-4 and TRBJ2-4; 8 bases agree with TRBD1. The V and J ends lost 5 bases and 4 bases, in that order; junction bases with no gene match: 4. The CDR3 covers 14 residues. CDR3 sequence reads: CASSQDRAKNIQYF. Written as DNA, the CDR3 is TGTGCCAGCAGTCAGGACAGGGCGAAAAACATTCAGTACTTC.

This chain links TRBV4-1 with TRBJ1-5; 7 bases are shared with TRBD1. The CDR3 is 16 amino acids. Trimming removed 1 base from V and 3 bases from J; junction bases left unmatched: 6. CDR1 is MGHRA, CDR2 YSYEKL, per germline. The CDR3 protein is CASSQVGTEVNQPQHF. The CDR3 coding sequence is TGCGCCAGCAGCCAAGTAGGGACAGAAGTCAATCAGCCCCAGCATTTT.

Only a few counts were recorded for this clonotype. The chain uses TRBV7-2 and TRBJ2-2; the D call may be TRBD1 or TRBD2 (6 bases each). V was cut by 0 bases and J by 5 bases, with 19 bases left in between. CDR3 size: 18 residues. CDR1 is SGHTA and CDR2 is FQGNSA in the germline V gene. The CDR3 reads CASSLARGAILVTGELFF. The CDR3 DNA is TGTGCCAGCAGCTTAGCGAGGGGGGCGATTCTAGTTACCGGGGAGCTGTTTTTT.

This clonotype was recorded a few times. The J gene is TRBJ2-7, the V gene TRBV7-2; D is possibly TRBD2 (5 bases). The CDR3 totals 15 residues. Looked up from germline, CDR1 is SGHTA and CDR2 is FQGNSA. V dropped 7 bases and J dropped 3 bases, with 19 bases sitting between them. DNA of the CDR3: TGTGCCAGCACCCCTTATGGGAGTTGGGGCTACGAGCAGTACTTC. Amino acid sequence: CASTPYGSWGYEQYF.

This clonotype was observed a few times. The chain is built from TRBV30 and TRBJ1-5, with 7 bases lining up with TRBD1. V gave up 2 bases and J gave up 6 bases; unmatched junction bases: 4. Looked up from germline, CDR1 is GTSNPN and CDR2 is SVGIG (reference sequence). CDR3 length: 13 amino acids. The CDR3 here is CAWSTGDAQPQHF. The CDR3 nucleotides are TGTGCCTGGAGTACAGGGGATGCTCAGCCCCAGCATTTT.

The sample holds one count of this clonotype. The V and J genes are TRBV7-2 and TRBJ2-1, with D tentatively TRBD1 or TRBD2 (5 bases each). Trimming removed 5 bases from V and 0 bases from J, with 14 bases in between. The germline V gene encodes CDR1 SGHTA and CDR2 FQGNSA. This CDR3 has 16 residues. The CDR3 region is CASSRDHSSSYNEQFF. The DNA of the CDR3 is TGTGCCAGCAGCCGGGACCATTCCAGCTCCTACAATGAGCAGTTCTTC.